This TCR beta chain was profiled in a study of shared clonotypes between healthy human individuals. Notes on the study in general: Despite large depth, rarefaction showed incomplete sorted-subset sequencing.

The repertoire was sequenced with immunoSEQ multiplex PCR; TCRdb's copy has only in-frame clones and lacks some. The table lists about a million clones, about 80% of them singletons. About this clone: Its specificity is unknown.

The V segment lost 8 bases and the J segment 0 bases; nucleotides outside the gene matches: 8. This CDR3 is built from 15 residues. Germline loops: CDR1 MNHNS, CDR2 SASEGT. Material for sequencing was memory CD4+ T cells sorted from blood. The subset denotes: CD45RA-negative fraction. This chain uses TRBV6-1 with TRBJ1-2; 8 nucleotides line up with TRBD1. This sequence originates from a man aged 18 to 29 in good health. The CDR3 protein is CASGFSQGANYGYTF. The CDR3 nucleotides read TGTGCCAGCGGATTTTCACAGGGGGCTAACTATGGCTACACCTTC.